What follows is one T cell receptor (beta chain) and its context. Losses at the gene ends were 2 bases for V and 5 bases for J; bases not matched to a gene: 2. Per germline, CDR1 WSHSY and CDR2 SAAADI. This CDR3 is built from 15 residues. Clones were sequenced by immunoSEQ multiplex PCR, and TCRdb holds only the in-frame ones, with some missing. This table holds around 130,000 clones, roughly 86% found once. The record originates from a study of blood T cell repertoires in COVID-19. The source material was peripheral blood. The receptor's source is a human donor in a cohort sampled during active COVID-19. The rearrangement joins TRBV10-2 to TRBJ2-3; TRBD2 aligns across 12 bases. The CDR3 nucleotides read TGCGCCAGCAGTGAGGGGGGACTAGCGGGAGATACGCAGTATTTT. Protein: CASSEGGLAGDTQYF.